The 5 T cell receptor beta chains below come from one sample, sequenced in a study of beta chain features in type 1 diabetes. Study results and caveats: Moderate yet significant TCRB CDR3 shortening was seen in Type 1 diabetes patients in all four CD4+ subsets.

Every bit of the isolated RNA underwent reverse transcription, so sequencing read expressed TCRB transcripts. Here immunoSEQ multiplex PCR was the method, and the copy in TCRdb shows in-frame clones only, minus some. The profile shows about 240,000 clones, about 14% of them singletons. Their target antigens are unknown. Sequenced material: naive CD4+ T cells from blood. The receptors shown here come from a man aged 30 to 45 with type 1 diabetes.

The chain has TRBV5-1 and TRBJ2-7; 8 bases agree with TRBD1. This CDR3 region has 13 residues. In germline, CDR1 is SGHRS, CDR2 YFSETQ. With 1 base clipped from V and 7 bases from J, the junction kept 4 bases outside the gene matches. CDR3 nucleotide sequence: TGCGCCAGCAGCTTGACAGGGGGAGGTGAGCAGTACTTC. Translating gives CASSLTGGGEQYF. The variable domain in full, completed from reference TRBV5-1 and TRBJ2-7, reads KAGVTQTPRYLIKTRGQQVTLSCSPISGHRSVSWYQQTPGQGLQFLFEYFSETQRNKGNFPGRFSGRQFSNSRSEMNVSTLELGDSALYLCASSLTGGGEQYFGPGTRLTVT.

This clone turned up a few times. This chain uses TRBV29-1 with TRBJ2-1, with 7 bases aligning to TRBD2. V trimming: 6 bases; J trimming: 3 bases; junction bases outside the gene matches: 2. The germline V gene has CDR1 SQVTM and CDR2 ANQGSEA. The CDR3 consists of 12 residues. The CDR3 loop is CSVGTNYNEQFF. The CDR3, as DNA: TGCAGCGTCGGGACTAACTACAATGAGCAGTTCTTC.

The table lists this clone with a few counts. The chain links TRBV25-1 to TRBJ1-1, with D possibly TRBD1 on 6 matching bases. This CDR3 has 15 amino acids. V was shortened by 7 bases and J by 1 base, with 16 bases between the two germline ends. The germline CDR1 and CDR2 sequences are MGHDK and SYGVNS. Here the CDR3 DNA reads TGTGCCAGCACCCCTGGGGGGGCGAGGAACACTGAAGCTTTCTTT. Its protein is CASTPGGARNTEAFF.

As to this clone: An end of the junction differs from the germline gene, which may be a read error. J is TRBJ2-3 and V is TRBV27, with D uncertain. Germline lookup yields CDR1 MNHEY and CDR2 SMNVEV (reference sequence). The CDR3 length is 13 residues. DNA for the CDR3: TGTGCCAGCAGTTTATCGGGCACAGATAAGCAGTATTTT. Protein product: CASSLSGTDKQYF.

The chain links TRBV28 to TRBJ2-5; 9 bases align to TRBD2. The J call may not be correct, given that the DNA end is closer to TRBJ2-7. CDR3 length: 14 residues. The germline CDR1 and CDR2 sequences are MDHEN and SYDVKM. The CDR3 sequence: CASSLAGGPGEQYF. Here the CDR3 DNA reads TGTGCCAGCAGTTTGGCGGGAGGGCCCGGCGAGCAGTACTTC.